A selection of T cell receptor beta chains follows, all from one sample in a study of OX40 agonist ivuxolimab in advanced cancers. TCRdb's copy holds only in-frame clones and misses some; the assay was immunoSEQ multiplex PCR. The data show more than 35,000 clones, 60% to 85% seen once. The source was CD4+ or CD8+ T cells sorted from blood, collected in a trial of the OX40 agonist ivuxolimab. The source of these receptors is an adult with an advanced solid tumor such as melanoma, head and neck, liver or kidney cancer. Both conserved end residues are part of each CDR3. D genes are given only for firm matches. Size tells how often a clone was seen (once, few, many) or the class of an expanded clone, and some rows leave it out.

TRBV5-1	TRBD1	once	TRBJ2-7	TGCGCCAGCAGCGCCCGGGACAGGCCCTGGGGTTCCTACGAGCAGTACTTC	CASSARDRPWGSYEQYF
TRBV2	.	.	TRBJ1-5	TGTGCCAGCAGGACAGATGGCAATCAGCCCCAGCATTTT	CASRTDGNQPQHF
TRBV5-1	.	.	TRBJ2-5	TGCGCCAGCAGAGGTTTGCAAGAGACCCAGTACTTC	CASRGLQETQYF
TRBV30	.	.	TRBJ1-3	TGTGCCTGGAGGAGCTCTGGAAACACCATATATTTT	CAWRSSGNTIYF
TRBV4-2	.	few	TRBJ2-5	TGTGCCAGCAGCCCCCTCGGGTCGGAAGAGACCCAGTACTTC	CASSPLGSEETQYF
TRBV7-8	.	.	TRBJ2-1	TGTGCCAGCAGCTTCTCAGGGGTGTATGAGCAGTTCTTC	CASSFSGVYEQFF
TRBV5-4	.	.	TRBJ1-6	TGTGCCAGCAGCCTGGGGGTTAGGCAGGGCTATAATTCACCCCTCCACTTT	CASSLGVRQGYNSPLHF
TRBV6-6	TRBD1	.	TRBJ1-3	TGTGCCAGCAGTGAGACAGGGTCCTTTGGAAACACCATATATTTT	CASSETGSFGNTIYF
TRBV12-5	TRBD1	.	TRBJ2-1	TGTGCTAGTGGTATCGGGACAGTCACCTACAATGAGCAGTTCTTC	CASGIGTVTYNEQFF
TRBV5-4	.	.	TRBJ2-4	TGTGCCAGCACCTATGGGGGGGCCAAAAACATTCAGTACTTC	CASTYGGAKNIQYF
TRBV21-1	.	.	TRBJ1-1	TGTGCCAGCAGCTTAGTGGTCACTGAAGCTTTCTTT	CASSLVVTEAFF
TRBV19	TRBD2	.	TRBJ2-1	TGTGCCAGTACTAGCGGAACTTCCTACAATGAGCAGTTCTTC	CASTSGTSYNEQFF
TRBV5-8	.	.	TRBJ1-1	TGTGCCAGCAGCTTCATTGAGGGGTACACTGAAGCTTTCTTT	CASSFIEGYTEAFF
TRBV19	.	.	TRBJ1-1	TGTGCCAGTAGTTGGGGTATTGTGAGAGATTGGAACACTGAAGCTTTCTTT	CASSWGIVRDWNTEAFF
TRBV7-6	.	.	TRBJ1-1	TGTGCCAGCAGCTCGTCCGTGGGTGAAGCTTTCTTT	CASSSSVGEAFF
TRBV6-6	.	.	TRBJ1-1	TGTGCCAGCAGCCAGACAGGCTTGAACACTGAAGCTTTCTTT	CASSQTGLNTEAFF
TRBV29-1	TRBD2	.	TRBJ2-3	TGCAGCGTTGAAGAATTTCAGACTAGCGGGGATACGCAGTATTTT	CSVEEFQTSGDTQYF
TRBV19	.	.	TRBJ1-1	TGTGCCAGTAGTATTGGAGAGGGTTTCACTGAAGCTTTCTTT	CASSIGEGFTEAFF
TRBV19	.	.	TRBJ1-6	TGTGCCAGTAGTCCCGACAGGTTCCGTAACCCCCTCCACTTT	CASSPDRFRNPLHF
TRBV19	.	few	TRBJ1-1	TGTGCCAGTAGGGACAGTCAAGCTTTCTTT	CASRDSQAFF